A single T cell receptor (beta chain) is shown here with its context. Its specific antigen is unknown. No base quality values were provided; no much bigger clone lies one nucleotide off. Library preparation employed the immunoSEQ multiplex PCR assay. For the multiplex PCR, a mixture combining 60 forward primers for TCR Vbeta segments and 13 reverse primers for TCR Jbeta segments was used. The CDR3 region of rearranged TCR beta genes was amplified from genomic DNA with a multiplex PCR assay. The amplified TCR beta libraries were sequenced on the Illumina HiSeq System as 87-base-pair reads. From the authors' description of their analysis: In a later analysis, around 80 million unique TCR beta chains were counted across the 500 to 700 repertoires, and roughly 11 million of these chains were shared by at least two donors. Raw reads were error-corrected and collapsed into unique sequences by a nearest-neighbor algorithm in which closely related sequences were merged to remove PCR and sequencing errors. CDR3 sequences were aligned to IMGT reference sequences to assign V, D and J gene segments. Each retained sequence needed at least a six-nucleotide match to both a V gene segment and a J gene segment. Rearrangements were called productive when the CDR3 lacked stop codons and stayed in frame with V and J; all others were non-productive. Following IMGT convention, CDR3 was defined as the stretch from the second conserved V-encoded cysteine up to the conserved J-encoded phenylalanine. Sequences without an unambiguous match to a single V gene segment were excluded from the earlier analysis of several hundred of the donors. In an earlier analysis of approximately 610 of the donors, V segments were called functional above 56.7% productive rearrangements and were called segregating when the between-donor standard deviation exceeded 5%. A statistical classification framework was developed to diagnose cytomegalovirus status using the catalog of TCR beta chain sequences. In a later analysis, TCR nucleotide sequences were compared against IMGT/GENE-DB human TR gene sequences so that V and J genes could be assigned. Using the TCRdist pipeline, a later analysis assigned CDR3 sequences along with most-parsimonious VDJ recombination scenarios. In a later analysis, each TCR beta chain was defined by its CDR3 amino acid sequence together with its V-gene family, and reads lacking a unique V-gene family were excluded. In a later analysis, several hundred highly shared, low-generation-probability nucleotide sequences were removed to address suspected cross-contamination and a sequencing artifact. In a later analysis, a clonal expansion index was calculated for each public chain from normalized within-repertoire ranks of inferred template counts. Generation probabilities in a later analysis came from a VDJ recombination model fitted to out-of-frame rearrangements, and those results were checked against IGoR. Hypergeometric tests were used in a later analysis to score TCR-TCR, TCR-HLA and TCR-CMV co-occurrence, with a repertoire-size bias correction applied to the TCR pairs. False discovery rates were estimated in a later analysis by permuting HLA or CMV assignments 20 times. A later analysis grouped co-occurring TCRs with DBSCAN, adding TCRdist sequence similarity when clustering within HLA-allele-positive subsets. Repertoires with fewer than 30,000 or more than 120,000 public chains, plus five repertoires with anomalous nucleotide sharing, were excluded from co-occurrence clustering. The immuneACCESS repertoire file appears here via TCRdb, limited to in-frame rearrangements. These files lack a portion of the clones; in checked studies, under half of the deficit traces to unresolved V genes, and the cause of the others is not known. V and J calls and clone size follow that table, whereas D and trimming were derived from the DNA. For this sample there are approximately 69,000 clones; 60% to 80% appear just once. The leading ten clones occupy 22% of the sample.

The sample originates from a study of cytomegalovirus exposure and HLA in healthy donors listed by TCRdb under 2017. With regard to the full study: An earlier analysis of a few hundred of the donors reported around 280 Gb of sequence data and 95 million to 140 million unique TCR beta sequences obtained from around 170 million T cells. Approximately 300 gigabases of sequencing data and around 88 million unique TCR sequences made up an early release that covered approximately 620 HLA-typed donors. Of the roughly 400 genotyped donors, 70% to 90% were placed in the genetic ancestry cluster associated with self-reported Caucasian donors. The study aimed to test whether cataloging public T cell receptors could reveal signatures of past pathogen exposure. The study used immunosequencing to profile the T cell repertoires of approximately 690 subjects and linked those repertoires to cytomegalovirus serostatus. Along with the approximately 650-subject first cohort, a separate validation cohort of approximately 110 different subjects was used. To predict cytomegalovirus infection status, the study brought together high-throughput TCR immunosequencing, statistical association of individual TCRs with disease status, and machine learning. A later analysis re-analyzed previously published TCR beta repertoires from 666 donors and added high-resolution HLA genotyping to study TCR occurrence patterns. The later analysis used no new phenotypic data to find candidate immune exposures, relying instead on TCR beta sequences and their occurrence across donors. To decide whether each TCR beta V gene segment behaved as functional or pseudogenic, an earlier analysis of 587 of the donors relied on high-throughput TCR beta sequencing. Donor age, sex, ethnicity and CMV serostatus were collected together with the repertoire data. In a later genetic analysis, genome-wide SNP genotypes for about 55% of the 666 donors were used, and that subset was treated as a discovery cohort. Every discovery cohort repertoire had been produced on one sequencing platform. HLA typing covered class I and class II loci at four-digit resolution. The number of typed donors differed by locus: about 620-630 for A, B, C, DRB1 and DQB1; some 540 for DQA1; 606 for DPA1; and about 470 for DPB1. Because of strong linkage in the cohort, roughly five DR-DQ haplotypes were treated as single units for association and clustering. Among about 410 genotyped donors of the cohort, an average of around 250,000 unique TCR beta nucleotide sequences was sequenced per donor, of which about 20% were non-productive.

What the study reported, not specific to this receptor: Broadly in line with IMGT annotations, most TCR beta V segments showed up in productive rearrangements about 90% or about 30% of the time in an earlier analysis of 587 of the donors. In a later analysis, HLA-associated TCR beta chains were found to be more clonally expanded and to have lower generation probabilities than equally common non-associated chains. Because HLA typing was unavailable for some donors at each locus, only the typed subset was used in association tests. Correlated functional status among segregating V segments might reflect linkage disequilibrium, but an unknown experimental factor could not be ruled out. In the study, approximately 160 TCR beta chains were listed as associated with cytomegalovirus. The authors suggested that the approach could potentially be extended to other disease states and immunological phenotypes. The 87-base-pair reads could not distinguish some IMGT-functional V segments, including TRBV6-2 and TRBV6-3, so those segments were excluded. When HLA alleles, especially DR and DQ, strongly co-occurred, TCR associations were difficult to assign to individual alleles. Across donors, most TCR sequences were observed very rarely, whereas some public TCRs were present in many individuals. In a later analysis, several top co-occurrence clusters were reported to appear linked to parvovirus B19, influenza, CMV and Epstein-Barr virus. A further reported finding was that TCR beta sequences accurately predicted the HLA-A and HLA-B alleles for most subjects in the first cohort. A cluster of highly shared sequence variants was judged likely to represent a technical artifact of the sequencing pipeline. Sequencing depth was assumed to be roughly uniform across donors in the presence/absence analyses, though that assumption may not hold. In a later analysis, the rate of TCR association differed among HLA loci, with DRB1 alleles having the most associated TCRs and HLA-C alleles having the fewest. In a later genetic analysis, fewer N-insertions in productive TCRs were reported among donors in an Asian-associated ancestry cluster than the approximately 630-donor mean. Most CMV-associated TCR beta chains appeared to be HLA-restricted in a later analysis, and the HLA associations seemed to be driven largely by CMV exposure. Because counts were too low, fewer than 20 rarely observed V segments, including chromosome 9 orphons, were excluded from the earlier analysis of 587 of the donors. V-gene and J-gene trimming of TCR beta chains was associated with a missense DCLRE1C variant in a later genetic analysis, and the association was replicated in an independent cohort. In vitro tests confirmed that a few of the cytomegalovirus-associated TCR beta chains recognize cytomegalovirus antigens. The classifier was reported to diagnose cytomegalovirus status with high specificity and sensitivity in both the original cohort and the validation cohort. Only TCR beta chains were sequenced in this cohort, and the absence of alpha or paired-chain data limited detectable features. For the cohort, immune exposure information was limited to CMV serostatus. In a later analysis, more than 15,000 TCR beta sequences were associated with specific HLA alleles at a false discovery rate of 0.05.

The cohort comprised some 730 healthy bone marrow donors. At the time of sampling, all cohort members were nominally healthy, though unrecorded immune exposures were likely present. The donor tested CMV seropositive and was one of the 289 seropositive cohort members. A peripheral blood sample was provided by each donor, and peripheral blood mononuclear cells were used for TCR beta sequencing. The Qiagen DNeasy Blood Extraction Kit was used to extract genomic DNA from the blood cell samples. According to the germline V gene, CDR1 reads MNHEY and CDR2 reads SVGAGI. V was cut back by 6 bases and J by 2 bases, leaving a gap of 10 bases between them. Including the terminal cysteine and phenylalanine, the CDR3 comprises 13 residues. Only the CDR3 DNA stays, 39 bases, in frame from base 1.

Sequencing used PBMCs. In this chain, TRBV6-5 is recombined with TRBJ1-2, with a tentative D gene TRBD1 over 5 matching bases. The sequence derives from a woman aged 25 to 39 in good health and CMV-seropositive. The CDR3 protein is CASRDPGNYGYTF. The nucleotide sequence is TGTGCCAGCAGGGATCCAGGGAACTATGGCTACACCTTC.